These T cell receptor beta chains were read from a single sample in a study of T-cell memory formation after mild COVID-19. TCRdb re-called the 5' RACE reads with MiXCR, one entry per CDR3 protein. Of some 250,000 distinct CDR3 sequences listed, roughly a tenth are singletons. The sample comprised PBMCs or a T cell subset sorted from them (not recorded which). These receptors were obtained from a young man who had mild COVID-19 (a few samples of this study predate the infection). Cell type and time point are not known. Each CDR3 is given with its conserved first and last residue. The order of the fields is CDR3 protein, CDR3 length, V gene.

CASSVAGGIGSPLHF 15 TRBV9
CASSLSGYQETQYF 14 TRBV4-3
CASFLGTANTEAFF 14 TRBV5-6
CASSRGTSGGPNTGELFF 18 TRBV5-1
CASSAGQGGYTQYF 14 TRBV7-6
CASRPPAPKSWSETQYF 17 TRBV6-5
CASTTGQRNTEAFF 14 TRBV7-9
CASRRGLAGSEQFF 14 TRBV11-2
CSVEALGDNEQFF 13 TRBV29-1
CASSPGGTQETQYF 14 TRBV11-2
CASSVNSGTGETQYF 15 TRBV9
CASSSSPGGRSTAYEQYF 18 TRBV5-1
CASSNIEGRETQYF 14 TRBV6-2/TRBV6-3
CASSPGGPAREQFF 14 TRBV6-5
CASSFAQGAGGTDTQYF 17 TRBV12-3/TRBV12-4
CASSLTGGEKNIQYF 15 TRBV5-1
CASSLVGTGGAYTEAFF 17 TRBV5-1
CASSLTEANIQYF 13 TRBV18
CASSVRFGQGGDEQYF 16 TRBV9
CASSLEPGSNQPQHF 15 TRBV11-2
CATWGVNYGYTF 12 TRBV12-3/TRBV12-4
CASSDRTDNEQFF 13 TRBV5-1
CASSLVEGNTEAFF 14 TRBV5-1
CASSRQQETQYF 12 TRBV3-1
CSARDWVGGYTF 12 TRBV20-1
CASSQDLVAGGRDTGELFF 19 TRBV4-3
CSTIQGAENTEAFF 14 TRBV29-1
CASSYGSGELFF 12 TRBV6-6
CASSLVLGTGNTEAFF 16 TRBV7-9